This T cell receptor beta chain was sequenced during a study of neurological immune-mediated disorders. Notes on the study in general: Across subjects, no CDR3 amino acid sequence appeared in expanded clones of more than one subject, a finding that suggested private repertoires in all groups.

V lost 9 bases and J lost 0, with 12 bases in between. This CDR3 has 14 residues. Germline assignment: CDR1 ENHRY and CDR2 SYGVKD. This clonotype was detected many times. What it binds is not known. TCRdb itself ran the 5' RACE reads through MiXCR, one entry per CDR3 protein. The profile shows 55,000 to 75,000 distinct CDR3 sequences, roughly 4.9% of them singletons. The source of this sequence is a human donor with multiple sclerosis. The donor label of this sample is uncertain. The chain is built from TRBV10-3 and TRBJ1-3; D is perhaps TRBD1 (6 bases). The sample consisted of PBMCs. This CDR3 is CAIRQDISGNTIYF. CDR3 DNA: TGTGCCATTCGACAGGACATCTCTGGAAACACCATATATTTT.